This T cell receptor beta chain was identified during a study of radiotherapy plus CTLA-4 blockade in lung cancer (dated by TCRdb to between 2017 and 2018). Background for the entire study: Objective responses were observed in 15% to 20% of enrolled patients, and disease control was achieved in around 30%.

The study at large found these results: After treatment with radiotherapy and ipilimumab, TCR clones that came from tumors expanded in the peripheral blood. The strongest predictors of response, as reported, were early dynamic changes in blood T cell clones along with a rise in serum interferon-beta after radiation.

The library was built by means of the immunoSEQ multiplex PCR assay. TCRdb retrieved this table from immuneACCESS and kept in-frame rearrangements only. Not all clones are present; in checked studies, unresolved V genes account for under half, and no reason is known for the remainder. The sample data list roughly 100,000 clones, and about 85% of these were observed just once. 2% to 3% of the sample is held by the ten biggest clonotypes. In this study, focal radiation therapy paired with CTLA-4 blockade (ipilimumab) was tested in patients who had chemo-refractory metastatic non-small-cell lung cancer. With respect to this clone: Its antigen remains unidentified. The sample holds no much larger clone one base away, and base qualities are not on file.

The TCR comes from a human donor with non-small cell lung cancer that progressed on radiotherapy plus ipilimumab. Some clones in this sample may be carry-over from other donors' samples. Sample: peripheral blood, taken from a patient treated with radiotherapy plus ipilimumab.

The CDR3 protein is CASSSSGTGGSEQYF. The DNA is TGTGCCAGCTCATCTAGCGGGACAGGGGGCTCCGAGCAGTACTTC. The V gene is TRBV18 and the J gene is TRBJ2-7; the central 12 bases match TRBD1. From cysteine to phenylalanine, the CDR3 is 15 amino acids long. Just CDR3 DNA is preserved here, 45 bases in frame from base 1. CDR1 is given as KGHSH and CDR2 as LQKENI, both from the germline V gene. At the junction V is shortened by 5 bases and J by 6 bases; bases outside the gene matches: 8. The CDR3, completed at both ends by the reference TRBV18 and TRBJ2-7 genes, gives the full variable domain NAGVMQNPRHLVRRRGQEARLRCSPMKGHSHVYWYRQLPEEGLKFMVYLQKENIIDESGMPKERFSAEFPKEGPSILRIQQVVRGDSAAYFCASSSSGTGGSEQYFGPGTRLTVT.